A single sample is the source of the 25 T cell receptor beta chains below, sequenced in a study of cytomegalovirus exposure and HLA in healthy donors (dated 2017 in TCRdb). Library prep was done by the immunoSEQ multiplex PCR assay. A mixture of 60 forward primers for TCR Vbeta segments and 13 reverse primers for TCR Jbeta segments was used in the multiplex PCR. In its TCRdb copy, this immuneACCESS table keeps in-frame sequences only and misses some clones. Where compared with another copy, unresolved V genes explain less than half of these, and the others have no known cause. This sample holds under 150,000 clones; 8% to 10% were observed only once. The ten largest clones take up 3% of the sample. Source material: PBMCs. All receptors come from a man aged 25 to 45 in good health and CMV-seronegative.

The V gene is TRBV19, the J gene TRBJ1-4; 11 bases fit TRBD1. V shed 5 bases, J shed 2 bases, and the junction held 10 bases outside the gene matches. Germline V CDR1 and CDR2: LNHDA, SQIVND (reference sequence). The CDR3 is 18 amino acids. Here the CDR3 reads CASSEGQGVWDTNEKLFF. Written as DNA, the CDR3 is TGTGCCAGTAGTGAGGGACAGGGGGTTTGGGATACTAATGAAAAACTGTTTTTT.

This clone was observed a handful of times. Here the CDR3 DNA reads TGTGCTAGTGGGATGGGGGGCACCGGGGAGCTGTTTTTT. Translated: CASGMGGTGELFF. V and J are TRBV12-5 and TRBJ2-2; D possibly corresponds to TRBD2 (6 bases). V dropped 6 bases and J dropped 4 bases, with 9 bases sitting between them. The CDR3 has 13 residues. From germline, CDR1 is LGHNT and CDR2 FRNRAP.

The V call is TRBV28, the J call TRBJ1-2, with unresolved D. Trimming removed 8 bases from V and 0 bases from J, with 10 bases in between. In germline, CDR1 is MDHEN, CDR2 SYDVKM. CDR3 length: 13 amino acids. CDR3 coding DNA: TGTGCCAGCTGGACTGAAGCTAACTATGGCTACACCTTC. Residues: CASWTEANYGYTF.

This clone was counted only a few times. The CDR3 nucleotides read TGTGCCAGTATAACGCCCAGTGAAGCTTTCTTT. This codes for CASITPSEAFF. The chain combines TRBV19 with TRBJ1-1; unclear D gene. Germline lookup yields CDR1 LNHDA and CDR2 SQIVND (reference sequence). V lost 7 bases and J 7 bases, leaving 10 bases between the germline ends. The CDR3 has 11 residues.

This clone ranks as medium-sized. The V gene is TRBV5-6, the J gene TRBJ1-2, with D hard to call. V shed 0 bases and J shed 3 bases, with 6 bases lying between them. Germline-derived CDR1 and CDR2 are SGHDT and YYEEEE. The CDR3 sequence is 13 residues long. The CDR3 DNA reads as TGTGCCAGCAGCTTGGTGTCAGACTATGGCTACACCTTC. Protein product: CASSLVSDYGYTF.

This clone was detected only a few times. This chain uses TRBV2 with TRBJ1-6; 8 bases line up with TRBD1. Germline values: CDR1 SNHLY, CDR2 FYNNEI. The CDR3 extends over 13 amino acids. The ends lost 6 bases at V and 14 bases at J; junction bases unmatched: 9. CDR3 nucleotides: TGTGCCAGCAGAGGGACAGGAGAATTCACCCTCCACTTT. Protein sequence: CASRGTGEFTLHF.

In its sample, this clone was seen a few times. This chain connects TRBV19 to TRBJ1-5; tentatively, D is TRBD1 (6 bases). V gave up 7 bases and J gave up 5 bases, with 12 bases separating them. The CDR3 runs 13 residues. Germline V lookup: CDR1 LNHDA, CDR2 SQIVND (reference sequence). The CDR3 loop reads CASKVRQDQPQHF. CDR3 nucleotide sequence: TGTGCCAGTAAAGTTAGACAGGATCAGCCCCAGCATTTT.

This rearrangement joins TRBV28 to TRBJ1-1; D is ambiguous. Germline V gene sequence: CDR1 MDHEN, CDR2 SYDVKM. This CDR3 has 14 amino acids. The V end lost 6 bases, the J end lost 1 base, and 12 bases lay between the germline ends. DNA of the CDR3: TGTGCCAGCAGGCCCCCGCCCGGGAACACTGAAGCTTTCTTT. The encoded protein is CASRPPPGNTEAFF. Full variable domain (rest looked up from reference TRBV28 and TRBJ1-1): DVKVTQSSRYLVKRTGEKVFLECVQDMDHENMFWYRQDPGLGLRLIYFSYDVKMKEKGDIPEGYSVSREKKERFSLILESASTNQTSMYLCASRPPPGNTEAFFGQGTRLTVV.

The chain links TRBV6-5 to TRBJ2-3; the match to TRBD2 covers 7 bases. This CDR3 has 16 residues. V was pared by 2 bases and J by 0 bases, with 5 bases of the junction left unmatched. The germline CDR1 and CDR2 sequences are MNHEY and SVGAGI. The CDR3 sequence: CASSYGSGTSTDTQYF. DNA of the CDR3: TGTGCCAGCAGTTACGGCAGCGGGACGAGCACAGATACGCAGTATTTT.

This clone has more than one count but fewer than ten. V gene TRBV30 combines with J gene TRBJ1-2; no definite D call. The ends were cut back, 3 bases at V and 4 bases at J, with 12 bases in the middle. Germline CDR1 and CDR2: GTSNPN and SVGIG (reference sequence). The CDR3 consists of 13 residues. The CDR3, as DNA: TGTGCCTGGAGCGGTGAACGTTTCTATGGCTACACCTTC. Translation gives CAWSGERFYGYTF.

This clone has only a few counts. The chain carries TRBV27 and TRBJ2-7, with D possibly being TRBD2 (5 bases). CDR3 length: 14 residues. With 2 bases removed from V and 2 bases from J, the gap between germline ends came to 10 bases. CDR1 is MNHEY, CDR2 SMNVEV, per germline (reference sequence). This chain's CDR3 is CASSLGLPPYEQYF. As DNA, the CDR3 is TGTGCCAGCAGTTTAGGACTCCCGCCCTACGAGCAGTACTTC.

The chain uses TRBV11-2 and TRBJ2-7; TRBD1 matches 8 bases. There are 14 residues in the CDR3. V trimming: 1 base; J trimming: 3 bases; junction bases outside the gene matches: 2. Per germline, CDR1 SGHAT and CDR2 FQNNGV. CDR3 DNA: TGTGCCAGCAGCTTAGGGACAGGGTACTACGAGCAGTACTTC. This sequence encodes CASSLGTGYYEQYF.

V gene TRBV19 combines with J gene TRBJ2-5; a possible D gene is TRBD1 (6 bases). CDR3 length equals 15 residues. Germline-derived CDR1 and CDR2 are LNHDA and SQIVND (reference sequence). The ends were cut back, 6 bases at V and 0 bases at J, with 14 bases in the middle. CDR3 sequence reads: CASSPQGPNQETQYF. DNA of the CDR3: TGTGCCAGTAGCCCCCAGGGGCCCAACCAAGAGACCCAGTACTTC.

The sample holds a few counts of this clone. The chain couples TRBV4-3 to TRBJ1-2; no firm D call. CDR3 size: 15 residues. Germline lookup yields CDR1 LGHNA and CDR2 YSLEER. V gave up 0 bases and J gave up 4 bases, with 12 bases separating them. The CDR3 nucleotides are TGCGCCAGCAGCCAAGATGAGGAGTTGCGCTATGGCTACACCTTC. The encoded protein is CASSQDEELRYGYTF.

This clone was seen more than once but under ten times. V is TRBV28 and J is TRBJ2-3; a weak D match, TRBD2 (6 bases). The germline CDR1 and CDR2 sequences are MDHEN and SYDVKM. CDR3 length: 14 amino acids. Trimming pared 6 bases from V and 5 bases from J, leaving 15 bases between. This CDR3 is CASRRVGGEDTQYF. DNA for the CDR3: TGTGCCAGCAGGCGAGTGGGGGGAGAAGATACGCAGTATTTT.

In its sample, this clone was seen a few times. The rearrangement links TRBV27 to TRBJ1-2; D is undetermined. This CDR3 is built from 13 residues. CDR1 is MNHEY and CDR2 is SMNVEV in the germline V gene (reference sequence). Deletions cut 4 bases from V and 5 bases from J, with 11 bases between. The CDR3 reads CASSSGGMYGYTF. The DNA of the CDR3 is TGTGCCAGCAGTTCGGGAGGGATGTATGGCTACACCTTC.

This chain joins TRBV11-3 and TRBJ2-7; the match to TRBD2 covers 13 bases. Germline assignment: CDR1 SGHNT and CDR2 YENEEA. This CDR3 has 18 amino acids. V lost 3 bases, J lost 2 bases, and 10 bases stayed unmatched. The CDR3 nucleotides read TGTGCCAGCAGCTTGGGGGTACTAGCGGGAGGGTACCCCTACGAGCAGTACTTC. This sequence encodes CASSLGVLAGGYPYEQYF.

This rearrangement joins TRBV5-1 to TRBJ2-3; possibly TRBD1 for D (6 bases). This CDR3 contains 14 residues. Trimming took off 3 bases at V and 2 bases at J, with 10 bases between the two ends. Germline V gene sequence: CDR1 SGHRS, CDR2 YFSETQ. CDR3 sequence reads: CASSSRQDTDTQYF. As DNA, the CDR3 is TGCGCCAGCAGCTCAAGACAGGACACAGATACGCAGTATTTT.

This chain joins TRBV25-1 and TRBJ2-1, with TRBD2 identical over 9 bases. The V gene end was trimmed by 1 base and the J gene end by 6 bases; junction bases not matched to a gene: 4. The CDR3 covers 15 residues. Germline assignment: CDR1 MGHDK and CDR2 SYGVNS. The CDR3 nucleotides read TGTGCCAGCAGTGAATGGCGGGGGGGCCCCAATGAGCAGTTCTTC. Protein product: CASSEWRGGPNEQFF.

This clone has a handful of counts. The V gene is TRBV7-2, the J gene TRBJ2-7, with D maybe TRBD2 (6 bases). V was cut by 5 bases and J by 3 bases, with 14 bases left in between. The V gene's germline CDR1 is SGHTA and CDR2 FQGNSA. CDR3 length: 14 residues. CDR3 in amino acids: CASSAAGRGYEQYF. Written as DNA, the CDR3 is TGTGCCAGCAGCGCGGCGGGGCGGGGCTACGAGCAGTACTTC.

This clone was seen only a few times. The chain uses TRBV27 and TRBJ1-4; 7 bases map to TRBD1. CDR3 length equals 15 residues. V shed 3 bases and J 8 bases; nucleotides not matched to a gene: 9. Germline V gene sequence: CDR1 MNHEY, CDR2 SMNVEV (reference sequence). Here the CDR3 DNA reads TGTGCCAGCAGTTTCCTAGGGGGCGCCGGCGAAAAACTGTTTTTT. Translation: CASSFLGGAGEKLFF.

The chain uses TRBV2 and TRBJ1-5, with TRBD1 matching over 8 bases. Germline V gene lookup returns CDR1 SNHLY and CDR2 FYNNEI. J was trimmed by 7 bases and V by 6 bases; bases with no gene match: 17. The CDR3 is 17 residues long. The CDR3 loop is CASSSRSGQGAQQPQHF. CDR3 sequence (DNA): TGTGCCAGCAGCAGTAGGTCGGGGCAGGGGGCACAGCAGCCCCAGCATTTT.

Only a few counts were recorded for this clone. This chain joins TRBV7-2 and TRBJ1-2; 11 nucleotides agree with TRBD1. This CDR3 region has 15 residues. CDR1 is SGHTA, CDR2 FQGNSA, per germline. Losses at the gene ends were 5 bases for V and 6 bases for J; bases not matched to a gene: 8. This CDR3 reads CASSRLGTGGHGYTF. CDR3 coding DNA: TGTGCCAGCAGCCGACTCGGGACAGGGGGGCATGGCTACACCTTC.

The chain uses TRBV11-2 and TRBJ2-3; 11 positions match TRBD2. Trimming took 7 bases from V and 6 from J; bases not matched to a gene: 6. The CDR3 spans 14 residues. Germline V lookup: CDR1 SGHAT, CDR2 FQNNGV. The CDR3 region has the DNA TGTGCCAGCAAAACTAGCGGGAGAAGGGATACGCAGTATTTT. Its translation: CASKTSGRRDTQYF. Complete variable domain (other parts from reference TRBV11-2 and TRBJ2-3): EAGVAQSPRYKIIEKRQSVAFWCNPISGHATLYWYQQILGQGPKLLIQFQNNGVVDDSQLPKDRFSAERLKGVDSTLKIQPAKLEDSAVYLCASKTSGRRDTQYFGPGTRLTVL.

V is TRBV5-4 and J is TRBJ2-2; the D gene is possibly TRBD1 (6 bases). The V and J ends lost 0 bases and 0 bases respectively, with 12 bases between them. The CDR3 covers 17 residues. The germline gives CDR1 SGHNT, CDR2 YYREEE (reference sequence). CDR3 sequence reads: CASSLAAGASNTGELFF. For the CDR3, the DNA is TGTGCCAGCAGCTTGGCGGCAGGGGCATCGAACACCGGGGAGCTGTTTTTT.